This T cell receptor (beta chain) was recovered during a study of molecular identifiers for immune sequencing clone quantification. This clonotype was seen at least ten times. TCRdb analysed the PCR reads with MiXCR anew, one entry per CDR3 protein. Of about 63,000 distinct CDR3 sequences listed, under 20% were seen once; the top ten hold 1.1% to 1.5%. This CDR3 region has 15 residues. Germline CDR1 and CDR2: LGHDT and YNNKEL (reference sequence). Losses at the gene ends were 4 bases for V and 0 bases for J; bases not matched to a gene: 4. Sequencing was performed on naive CD8+ T cells from blood, with Jurkat cell RNA spiked in. Specified subset: FACS-sorted CD8+CD4-CCR7+CD45RA+ naive T cells. This clonotype was obtained from a human donor in good health. Some libraries in this study had Jurkat cell RNA spiked in. The chain uses TRBV3-1 and TRBJ1-2; 8 bases match TRBD1. CDR3 sequence: CASSLRTGTNYGYTF. DNA of the CDR3: TGTGCCAGCAGCCTGAGGACAGGGACTAACTATGGCTACACCTTC.